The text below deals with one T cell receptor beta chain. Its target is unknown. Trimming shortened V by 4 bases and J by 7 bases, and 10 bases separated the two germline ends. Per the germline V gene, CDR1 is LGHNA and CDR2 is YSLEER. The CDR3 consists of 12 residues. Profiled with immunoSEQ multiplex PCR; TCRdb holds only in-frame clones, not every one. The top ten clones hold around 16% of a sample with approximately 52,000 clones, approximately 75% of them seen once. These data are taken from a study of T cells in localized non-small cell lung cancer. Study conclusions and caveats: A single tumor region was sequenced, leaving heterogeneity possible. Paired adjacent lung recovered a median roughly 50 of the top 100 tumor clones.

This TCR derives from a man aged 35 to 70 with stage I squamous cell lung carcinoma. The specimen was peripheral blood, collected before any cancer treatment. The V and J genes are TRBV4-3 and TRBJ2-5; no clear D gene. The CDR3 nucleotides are TGCGCCAGCAGCCCCGGCATGGGGACCCAGTACTTC. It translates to CASSPGMGTQYF.